This TCR beta chain originates from a study of T cell changes during pregnancy in multiple sclerosis. Germline CDR1 reads SGHRS; CDR2 reads YFSETQ. Unmatched junction bases numbered 6, after V lost 1 base and J lost 2 bases. CDR3 length equals 17 residues. Some clones are missing from TCRdb's copy, which holds only in-frame ones; the method was immunoSEQ multiplex PCR. The top ten clones hold around 0.5% of a sample with 37,000 or so clones, roughly nine tenths of them seen once. V and J are TRBV5-1 and TRBJ2-1; 10 bases map to TRBD1. This receptor was obtained from a female donor in good health, enrolled as a control in a pregnancy study. The sequencing used CD4+ T cells from peripheral blood mononuclear cells, collected in the second trimester of pregnancy. The CDR3, as DNA: TGCGCCAGCAGCTTGACTTGGGGACAGGGGCCCTACAATGAGCAGTTCTTC. Translated, it gives CASSLTWGQGPYNEQFF.